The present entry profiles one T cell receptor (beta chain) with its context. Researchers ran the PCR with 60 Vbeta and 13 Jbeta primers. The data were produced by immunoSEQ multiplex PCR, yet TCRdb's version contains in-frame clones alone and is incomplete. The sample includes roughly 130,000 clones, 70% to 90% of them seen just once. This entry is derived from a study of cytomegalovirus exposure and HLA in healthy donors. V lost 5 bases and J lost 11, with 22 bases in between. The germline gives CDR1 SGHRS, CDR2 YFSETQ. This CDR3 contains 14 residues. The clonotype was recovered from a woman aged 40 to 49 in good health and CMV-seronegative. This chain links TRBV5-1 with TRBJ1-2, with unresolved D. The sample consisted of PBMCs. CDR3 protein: CASSQTAVSSNYTF. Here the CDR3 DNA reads TGCGCCAGCAGTCAGACTGCCGTAAGCAGTAATTACACCTTC.